This TCR beta chain was documented in a study of blood T cell repertoires in COVID-19. Study-level information: Sources were T cells, B-cell-depleted T cells, or PBMCs; the material itself was cDNA or gDNA.

Participants spanned ages about 18 to 90 years and resided in over 20 US areas. Participants were placed into cohorts based on the clinical history they reported. Original data processing: Nucleated cell counts were estimated from reference gene primer amplification. Using immunoSEQ multiplex PCR, the repertoire was profiled, and TCRdb retains in-frame clones only, with some absent. V and J calls and clone size are copied from that table; D and trimming were computed from the DNA. The table records some 260,000 clones, 84% of them present only once. Sequenced input: PBMCs or T cells enriched from blood (not recorded which). The receptor was isolated from a man aged 25 to 40 with acute COVID-19.

The CDR3 DNA is TGTGCCAGTAGTATAGGGCTTAGGGGGTACACTGAAGCTTTCTTT. It translates to CASSIGLRGYTEAFF. The chain uses TRBV19 and TRBJ1-1; TRBD1 might be the D (6 bases). Trimming took 1 base from V and 3 from J, leaving 12 bases between them. Germline V gene data show CDR1 as LNHDA and CDR2 as SQIVND (reference sequence). CDR3 length: 15 amino acids.